These T cell receptor beta chains were read from a single sample in a study of regulatory T cells in long-lasting Graves disease. TCRdb processed the multiplex PCR reads anew with MiXCR; each CDR3 protein has one entry. In the table there are a few hundred thousand distinct CDR3 sequences, 12% of which are singletons. This same sample was also part of a study on T cells in Graves' hyperthyroidism and ophthalmopathy.

The sample here was peripheral blood mononuclear cells (PBMCs), taken at new diagnosis, from a patient treated with antithyroid drugs. The receptor set was obtained from a woman under 30 with Graves disease. Both conserved end residues are part of each CDR3. The D gene is left open where the match is weak. The size entry is marked missing in some rows and otherwise reads once, few, many or a size class.

j_gene: TRBJ2-1
v_gene: TRBV4-2
abundance: few
d_gene: TRBD2
CDR3nt: TGTGCCAGCAGCCAATCCCTAGCGGGACTAAAGCAGTTCTTC
CDR3aa: CASSQSLAGLKQFF

j_gene: TRBJ2-6
v_gene: TRBV7-9
abundance: NA
d_gene: NA
CDR3nt: TGTGCCAGCAGCACGCCGGGGGGACAGACATCTGGGGCCAACGTCCTGACTTTC
CDR3aa: CASSTPGGQTSGANVLTF

j_gene: TRBJ1-2
v_gene: TRBV28
abundance: many
d_gene: NA
CDR3nt: TGTGCCAGCAGGCCTTATGGAGGTTATGGCTACACCTTC
CDR3aa: CASRPYGGYGYTF

j_gene: TRBJ2-5
v_gene: TRBV6-1
abundance: few
d_gene: NA
CDR3nt: TGTGCCAGCAGGTTAACAACCTCCCAAGAGACCCAGTACTTC
CDR3aa: CASRLTTSQETQYF

j_gene: TRBJ1-2
v_gene: TRBV6-5
abundance: few
d_gene: TRBD1
CDR3nt: TGTGCCAGCAGTTACTCGAACAGGGGCTATGGCTACACCTTC
CDR3aa: CASSYSNRGYGYTF

j_gene: TRBJ2-1
v_gene: TRBV15
abundance: few
d_gene: NA
CDR3nt: TGTGCCACCAGCATCACAATCGGGGGTTTATACAATGAGCAGTTCTTC
CDR3aa: CATSITIGGLYNEQFF

j_gene: TRBJ2-5
v_gene: TRBV20-1
abundance: few
d_gene: NA
CDR3nt: TGCAGTGCCCAAAAGCAGGAGCGGCAAGAGACCCAGTACTTC
CDR3aa: CSAQKQERQETQYF

j_gene: TRBJ1-6
v_gene: TRBV6-2/TRBV6-3
abundance: many
d_gene: NA
CDR3nt: TGTGCCAGCAGTTTATCAGGCGGTTCACCCCTCCACTTT
CDR3aa: CASSLSGGSPLHF

j_gene: TRBJ2-7
v_gene: TRBV10-3
abundance: many
d_gene: NA
CDR3nt: TGTGCCATCAGTGAGTCGGCGCGGTGGGACTACGAGCAGTACTTC
CDR3aa: CAISESARWDYEQYF

j_gene: TRBJ2-5
v_gene: TRBV12-3/TRBV12-4
abundance: many
d_gene: NA
CDR3nt: TGTGCCATCGGGACGCTAAAGAAGACCCAGTACTTC
CDR3aa: CAIGTLKKTQYF

j_gene: TRBJ1-3
v_gene: TRBV12-3/TRBV12-4
abundance: NA
d_gene: NA
CDR3nt: TGTGCCAGCAGTGTACACTCTGGAAACACCATATATTTT
CDR3aa: CASSVHSGNTIYF

j_gene: TRBJ2-3
v_gene: TRBV13
abundance: NA
d_gene: NA
CDR3nt: TGTGCCAGCAGCTCGGCCGCACTGGTCACAGATACGCAGTATTTT
CDR3aa: CASSSAALVTDTQYF

j_gene: TRBJ2-7
v_gene: TRBV5-6
abundance: many
d_gene: TRBD2
CDR3nt: TGTGCCAGCAGCATGGGACTAGCGGGACCTCCCACCTACGAGCAGTACTTC
CDR3aa: CASSMGLAGPPTYEQYF

j_gene: TRBJ2-1
v_gene: TRBV24-1
abundance: many
d_gene: NA
CDR3nt: TGTGCCACCAGTGACTCGGGGGCCGGCAATGAGCAGTTCTTC
CDR3aa: CATSDSGAGNEQFF

j_gene: TRBJ1-5
v_gene: TRBV12-3/TRBV12-4
abundance: many
d_gene: NA
CDR3nt: TGTGCCAGCACTCCGACAGTGAGCTCTCAGCCCCAGCATTTT
CDR3aa: CASTPTVSSQPQHF

j_gene: TRBJ2-2
v_gene: TRBV7-9
abundance: NA
d_gene: NA
CDR3nt: TGTGCCAGCGGAGGCACCGGGGAGCTGTTTTTT
CDR3aa: CASGGTGELFF

j_gene: TRBJ2-2
v_gene: TRBV20-1
abundance: NA
d_gene: NA
CDR3nt: TGCAGTGCCTTACGGGACCGAATCCTCTCGATGGGGGAGCTGTTTTTT
CDR3aa: CSALRDRILSMGELFF

j_gene: TRBJ1-2
v_gene: TRBV7-9
abundance: few
d_gene: NA
CDR3nt: TGTGCCAGCAGCTTAAAGGGGCATTATGGCTACACCTTC
CDR3aa: CASSLKGHYGYTF

j_gene: TRBJ1-4
v_gene: TRBV5-1
abundance: many
d_gene: NA
CDR3nt: TGCGCCAGCAGCTTGGGACAGTCGAGGACTAATGAAAAACTGTTTTTT
CDR3aa: CASSLGQSRTNEKLFF

j_gene: TRBJ2-3
v_gene: TRBV29-1
abundance: many
d_gene: NA
CDR3nt: TGCAGCGTTGCCCCGGGACTGAACACAGATACGCAGTATTTT
CDR3aa: CSVAPGLNTDTQYF

j_gene: TRBJ1-2
v_gene: TRBV12-5
abundance: many
d_gene: NA
CDR3nt: TGTGCTAGTGGTTTGGTAGTACAGCGTTGGATTAACTATGGCTACACCTTC
CDR3aa: CASGLVVQRWINYGYTF

j_gene: TRBJ2-4
v_gene: TRBV2
abundance: few
d_gene: NA
CDR3nt: TGTGCCAGCAGTGAAGCGATTCAAGGCATTCAGTACTTC
CDR3aa: CASSEAIQGIQYF

j_gene: TRBJ2-7
v_gene: TRBV6-1
abundance: NA
d_gene: NA
CDR3nt: TGTGCCGTTGGGAGGTCCGGCGTCTACGAGCAGTACTTC
CDR3aa: CAVGRSGVYEQYF

j_gene: TRBJ2-1
v_gene: TRBV6-2/TRBV6-3
abundance: many
d_gene: NA
CDR3nt: TGTGCCAGCAGTATATCTTTCTCTAATGAGCAGTTCTTC
CDR3aa: CASSISFSNEQFF

j_gene: TRBJ2-6
v_gene: TRBV3-1
abundance: many
d_gene: TRBD1
CDR3nt: TGTGCCAGCAGCCCTAGGACAGGCCAGAGCTCTGGGGCCAACGTCCTGACTTTC
CDR3aa: CASSPRTGQSSGANVLTF

j_gene: TRBJ2-1
v_gene: TRBV3-1
abundance: many
d_gene: NA
CDR3nt: TGTGCCAGCAGCCAAACCAATGAGCAGTTCTTC
CDR3aa: CASSQTNEQFF

j_gene: TRBJ1-3
v_gene: TRBV12-5
abundance: many
d_gene: NA
CDR3nt: TGTGCTAGTGGTTCTCCTGTATATGGAAACACCATATATTTT
CDR3aa: CASGSPVYGNTIYF

j_gene: TRBJ2-2
v_gene: TRBV7-3
abundance: many
d_gene: NA
CDR3nt: TGTGCCAGCAGCTTAACGCCTGAGGGCGGGGAGCTGTTTTTT
CDR3aa: CASSLTPEGGELFF

j_gene: TRBJ1-2
v_gene: TRBV15
abundance: few
d_gene: TRBD1
CDR3nt: TGTGCCACCAGCCGGGACAGGGAGTCTGGTGGCTACACCTTC
CDR3aa: CATSRDRESGGYTF

j_gene: TRBJ2-1
v_gene: TRBV28
abundance: many
d_gene: TRBD2
CDR3nt: TGTGCCAGCGGAACTAGCGGGGGTGAGCAGTTCTTC
CDR3aa: CASGTSGGEQFF

j_gene: TRBJ1-4
v_gene: TRBV9
abundance: many
d_gene: TRBD1
CDR3nt: TGTGCCAGCAGCGAGCGGGACAGGGAGAATGAAAAACTGTTTTTT
CDR3aa: CASSERDRENEKLFF

j_gene: TRBJ2-1
v_gene: TRBV6-5
abundance: many
d_gene: NA
CDR3nt: TGTGCCAGCAGTTTCGTTCCAAATGAGCAGTTCTTC
CDR3aa: CASSFVPNEQFF

j_gene: TRBJ2-4
v_gene: TRBV30
abundance: many
d_gene: NA
CDR3nt: TGTGCCTGGAGTGTACGAGTTCGGAAAAACATTCAGTACTTC
CDR3aa: CAWSVRVRKNIQYF